The 10 T cell receptor beta chains below were found in one sample sequenced in a study of multiple sclerosis patients with progressive multifocal leukoencephalopathy (dated by TCRdb to the late 2010s). Receptor amplification or capture employed the immunoSEQ multiplex PCR assay. Drawn from immuneACCESS, this table holds only the in-frame rearrangements with V and J called that TCRdb kept. Clones are partly lost; checked studies trace under half to an unresolved V gene and leave the rest unexplained. This sample is represented by around 25,000 clones; 80% to 95% of them were singletons. Together, the top ten hold about 2% of the sample. The sample's time point label is to be understood as: approximately 11 months of natalizumab therapy. This specimen's treatment or condition label, per the study, means: on natalizumab therapy at sampling. Here the sequenced sample was PBMCs, taken from a patient treated with natalizumab. These receptors were taken from a man aged 30 to 39 with multiple sclerosis.

The DNA of the CDR3 is TGTGCCAGCTCACCTTTATTGCTTCGCGGGGTCGGCTCTGGAAACACCATATATTTT. Translated: CASSPLLLRGVGSGNTIYF. This rearrangement joins TRBV18 to TRBJ1-3; D call uncertain. The CDR3 covers 19 residues. CDR1 and CDR2 from the germline V gene are KGHSH and LQKENI. V lost 3 bases and J lost 0, with 21 bases in between.

This chain uses TRBV5-6 with TRBJ2-7; D not resolved. This CDR3 has 14 residues. V was trimmed by 2 bases and J by 7 bases, leaving 16 bases between them. CDR1 is SGHDT, CDR2 YYEEEE, per germline. CDR3 region: CASSFGQSTGEQYV. CDR3 in DNA: TGTGCCAGCAGCTTTGGCCAATCGACTGGAGAGCAGTACGTC.

V is TRBV10-1 and J is TRBJ2-2, with 7 bases fitting TRBD1. Germline trimming cut 3 bases from V and 5 bases from J; bases unmatched to any gene: 15. The CDR3 contains 18 residues. Germline CDR1 is WNHNN and CDR2 is SYGVQD (reference sequence). The chain's CDR3 is CASSDYAQGQSGTGELFF. As DNA, the CDR3 is TGCGCCAGCAGTGATTATGCGCAGGGACAGTCGGGGACCGGGGAGCTGTTTTTT.

This clone was detected only a few times. The rearrangement uses TRBV4-3 and TRBJ1-1, with D hard to call. Per germline, CDR1 LGHNA and CDR2 YSLEER. With 0 bases removed from V and 5 bases from J, the gap between germline ends came to 16 bases. The CDR3 sequence is 16 residues long. CDR3 sequence (DNA): TGCGCCAGCAGCCAAGATTCGGCAGCTTCGTGGACTGAAGCTTTCTTT. Amino acids: CASSQDSAASWTEAFF.

This chain links TRBV7-6 with TRBJ2-3, with 14 bases that match TRBD2. The CDR3 consists of 18 residues. Germline values: CDR1 SGHVS, CDR2 FNYEAQ. V trimming: 2 bases; J trimming: 0 bases; junction bases outside the gene matches: 4. The CDR3 spells CASSLMGLAGVSTDTQYF. The CDR3 nucleotides read TGTGCCAGCAGCTTAATGGGACTAGCGGGAGTGAGCACAGATACGCAGTATTTT.

This chain uses TRBV18 with TRBJ2-3, with D possibly being TRBD2 (5 bases). CDR1 is KGHSH and CDR2 is LQKENI in the germline V gene. This CDR3 region has 17 residues. The V gene lost 6 bases and the J gene lost 0 bases, with 19 bases spanning the gap. The CDR3, as DNA: TGTGCCAGCTCCCCGTCTTCCGGGGATTGGAGCACAGATACGCAGTATTTT. Its protein is CASSPSSGDWSTDTQYF.

V and J are TRBV27 and TRBJ2-5; 11 bases are shared with TRBD2. Germline values: CDR1 MNHEY, CDR2 SMNVEV (reference sequence). The CDR3 totals 16 residues. The junction had 9 bases not matched to a gene; V was cut back by 5 bases and J by 4 bases. This chain's CDR3 is CASSLLSGRATETQYF. The CDR3 DNA reads as TGTGCCAGCAGTCTGCTTAGCGGGAGGGCCACAGAGACCCAGTACTTC.

The chain uses TRBV28 and TRBJ2-1; TRBD2 matches at 9 bases. The J segment lost 9 bases and the V segment lost 5 bases, leaving 11 bases of the junction unmatched. Germline CDR1 is MDHEN and CDR2 is SYDVKM. This CDR3 is 15 amino acids long. The CDR3 is CASSPAGLADTEQFF. The CDR3 coding sequence is TGTGCCAGCAGTCCCGCGGGACTAGCCGATACTGAGCAGTTCTTC.

This chain links TRBV19 with TRBJ1-2; D not certain. V dropped 3 bases and J dropped 8 bases, with 10 bases sitting between them. The CDR3 spans 12 residues. Germline V CDR1 and CDR2: LNHDA, SQIVND (reference sequence). The CDR3 region has the DNA TGTGCCAGTAGTATGTCCCACGGGGGCTACACCTTC. Translation: CASSMSHGGYTF.

V is TRBV5-6 and J is TRBJ2-7; 11 bases line up with TRBD2. Germline trimming cut 1 base from V and 6 bases from J; bases unmatched to any gene: 3. Germline V CDR1 and CDR2: SGHDT, YYEEEE. The length of the CDR3 is 14 residues. CDR3 sequence (DNA): TGTGCCAGCAGCTTGACGCTAGCGGGAGGCGAGCAGTACTTC. Encoded protein: CASSLTLAGGEQYF.